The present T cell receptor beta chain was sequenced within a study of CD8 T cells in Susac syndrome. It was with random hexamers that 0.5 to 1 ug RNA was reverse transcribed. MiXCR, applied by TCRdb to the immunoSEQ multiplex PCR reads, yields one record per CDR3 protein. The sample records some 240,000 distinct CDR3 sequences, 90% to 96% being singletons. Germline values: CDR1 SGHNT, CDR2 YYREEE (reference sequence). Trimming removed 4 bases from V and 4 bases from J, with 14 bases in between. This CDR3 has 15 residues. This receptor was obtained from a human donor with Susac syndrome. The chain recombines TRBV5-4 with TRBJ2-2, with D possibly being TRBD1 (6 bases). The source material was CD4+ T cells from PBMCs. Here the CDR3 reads CASSLDRSGTGELFF. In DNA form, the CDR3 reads TGTGCCAGCAGCCTCGACAGGTCGGGCACCGGGGAGCTGTTTTTT.